This TCR beta chain was found in a study of blood T cell repertoires in COVID-19 (TCRdb year 2020). Background for the entire study: Samples from collaborators originated in the United States, Italy and Spain and spanned both the acute and convalescent phases of COVID-19. The prospective study material was composed of cDNA or gDNA derived from T cells, B-cell-depleted T cells, or PBMCs. Subjects who had been exposed to COVID-19, were actively infected with it, or had recovered from it provided the deeply sampled blood TCRbeta repertoires that made up the dataset. The repertoires were released in a freely available public database intended as a resource for research on the immune response to SARS-CoV-2. The samples were drawn from two sources: the first 160 participants of the ongoing ImmuneRACE study, and about 1,300 subjects contributed by 6 global collaborators. A de-identified subject ID, COVID-19 status, age in years and sex were almost always included in the sample metadata. Where available, HLA class I and class II types were obtained from metadata supplied by the sample provider rather than from assay-based typing.

In regard to this clone: Its specific antigen is unknown. Base qualities are not provided; no much larger clone lies one nucleotide away.

What the research found in general, with its limitations: Clinical and demographic metadata were provided uncurated, with the amount varying by source and participant.

The immunoSEQ Assay, a bias-controlled multiplex PCR, was used to amplify TCRbeta CDR3 regions from genomic DNA. Processing in the source paper ran as follows. Nucleated cell counts per sample were estimated from amplification of reference gene primers within the assay. Sequence reads were collapsed and filtered to measure the absolute abundance of every unique TCRbeta CDR3 rearrangement. For each sample, productive Simpson clonality was calculated as the square root of Simpson's diversity index across productive rearrangements. TCRdb's version of the immuneACCESS table is confined to in-frame rearrangements and falls short of the full clone set. An unresolved V gene accounts for under half of the shortfall where checked; the remainder is of unknown origin. The V and J calls and the clone size are those of that table, but D and trimming were determined from the DNA. For this sample there are 150,000 to 200,000 clones; about 80% appear just once. The ten largest clones capture 22% of the sample.

Each collaborating institution followed its own protocols to collect whole blood in K2EDTA tubes. For TCRbeta analysis, collaborator samples were shipped as frozen whole blood, as isolated PBMCs, or as DNA extracted from either sample type. A distance of 5 bases separates the germline ends of V and J, which lose 2 bases and 1 base respectively. Reading the germline V gene gives CDR1 SGHVS and CDR2 FNYEAQ. The CDR3 runs 13 residues from the cysteine to the phenylalanine. The DNA shown is the 39-base CDR3, in frame from base 1. The sample taken for sequencing was peripheral blood. The sequence was collected from a woman aged 80 or over with acute or convalescent COVID-19. This chain joins TRBV7-6 to TRBJ1-1; the D gene cannot be named for sure. The base sequence is TGTGCCAGCAGCTTACAGGAGAACACTGAAGCTTTCTTT. This gives the protein CASSLQENTEAFF.